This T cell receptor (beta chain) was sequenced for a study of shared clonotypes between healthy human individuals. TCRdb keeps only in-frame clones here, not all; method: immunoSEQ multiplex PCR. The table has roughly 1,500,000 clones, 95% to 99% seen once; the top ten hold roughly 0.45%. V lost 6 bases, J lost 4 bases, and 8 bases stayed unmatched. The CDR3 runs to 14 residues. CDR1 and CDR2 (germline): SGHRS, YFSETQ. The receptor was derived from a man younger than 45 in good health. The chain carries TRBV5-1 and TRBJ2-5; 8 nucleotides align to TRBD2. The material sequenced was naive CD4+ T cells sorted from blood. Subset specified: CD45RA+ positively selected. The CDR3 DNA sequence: TGCGCCAGCACCGCGAGGGCGGGAGGAGAGACCCAGTACTTC. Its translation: CASTARAGGETQYF.